This T cell receptor beta chain derives from a study of cytomegalovirus exposure and HLA in healthy donors. This PCR relied on a set of 60 Vbeta primers and 13 Jbeta primers. Profiling relied on immunoSEQ multiplex PCR, and the TCRdb table lists in-frame clones only, not all of them. The sample carries about 160,000 clones, approximately 81% recorded once. Donors showed nominal health when sampled, although they likely had unrecorded immune exposures. About this clone: The antigen is undetermined.

The CDR3 runs 18 residues. The V end lost 0 bases, the J end lost 1 base, and 19 bases lay between the germline ends. Germline CDR1 SGHVS, CDR2 FQNEAQ. Study results and caveats: Reported findings show TCR beta sequences accurately forecast HLA-A and HLA-B alleles in most subjects. For most TCR beta V segments, an earlier analysis put the productive rate at about 90% or about 30% of the time. In a later analysis, specific HLA alleles were associated with under 20,000 TCR beta sequences at a 0.05 false discovery rate.

The chain carries TRBV7-8 and TRBJ2-7; D gene uncertain. Sequenced input: PBMCs. This clonotype was sampled from a male donor in good health and CMV-seronegative. CDR3 loop: CASSLALRSGLISYEQYF. The CDR3 DNA reads TGTGCCAGCAGCTTAGCGCTGAGGTCCGGGTTGATTTCCTACGAGCAGTACTTC.